Listed below are T cell receptor beta chains from one sample, sequenced in a study of human T cells and chemical hapten exposure. TCRdb reanalysed the RACE reads using MiXCR and keeps one entry per CDR3 protein. This repertoire shows 100,000 to 150,000 distinct CDR3 sequences, roughly 12% found once; its top ten account for approximately 2.6%. The specimen was whole blood, collected in connection with sensitization to the hapten diphenylcyclopropenone (DPC). These receptor sequences come from a woman in her late teens or twenties with alopecia areata. Some clones in this sample may be carry-over from other donors' samples. Both conserved end residues are trimmed from each CDR3.

J gene | CDR3 length | V gene | CDR3 protein
TRBJ2-5 | 13 | TRBV7-9 | ASSLMTSGAETQY
TRBJ1-1 | 12 | TRBV7-2 | ASSISTGVTEAF
TRBJ2-7 | 13 | TRBV20-1 | SARPPAGRAYEQY
TRBJ2-3 | 16 | TRBV7-8 | ASSLALIAGGPTDTQY
TRBJ2-6 | 17 | TRBV10-1 | ASSEFTSGGFSGANVLT
TRBJ2-1 | 12 | TRBV2 | ASSVGQVSNEQF
TRBJ2-3 | 12 | TRBV9 | ASRASGGTDTQY
TRBJ1-1 | 12 | TRBV18 | ASSPRRSLTEAF
TRBJ1-2 | 15 | TRBV4-2 | ASSQFSGGAQNYGYT
TRBJ1-1 | 14 | TRBV18 | ASSPPGVSSNTEAF
TRBJ2-7 | 10 | TRBV5-5 | ASSLAGGEQY
TRBJ1-3 | 15 | TRBV7-9 | ASSTRGGGPSGNTIY
TRBJ1-1 | 12 | TRBV7-9 | ASSLYQGDTEAF
TRBJ2-3 | 13 | TRBV7-9 | ASSLRSNPADTQY
TRBJ2-1 | 15 | TRBV28 | ASSFGGAKGSYNEQF
TRBJ2-3 | 14 | TRBV3-1 | ASSQDIGGAADTQY
TRBJ2-7 | 15 | TRBV24-1 | ATSDFPLDDRFREQY
TRBJ2-3 | 13 | TRBV28 | ASAIPRGYTDTQY
TRBJ1-5 | 16 | TRBV28 | ASSSIPGQGCCNQPQH
TRBJ2-6 | 14 | TRBV28 | ASSLRWSSGANVLT
TRBJ2-7 | 11 | TRBV21-1 | ASSSIGSYEQY
TRBJ2-3 | 16 | TRBV7-6 | AISLEGPGTGFTDTQY
TRBJ1-1 | 10 | TRBV29-1 | SGIQGSTEAF
TRBJ1-5 | 15 | TRBV12-3/TRBV12-4 | ASSLGWTGHSNQPQH
TRBJ2-1 | 14 | TRBV10-3 | AISEGTSGGLNEQF
TRBJ2-5 | 13 | TRBV6-2/TRBV6-3 | ASSSGLEYQETQY
TRBJ1-1 | 12 | TRBV14 | VSSQGAGLTEAF
TRBJ2-7 | 10 | TRBV3-1 | ASSQLLYEQY
TRBJ1-5 | 12 | TRBV7-2 | ASSFRDRGQPQH
TRBJ2-1 | 12 | TRBV18 | ASSGTSGEYEQF
TRBJ2-2 | 12 | TRBV5-4 | ASSSDKNTGELF
TRBJ1-4 | 13 | TRBV23-1 | ASSQSFRLHPKLF
TRBJ1-5 | 12 | TRBV29-1 | SVWEQGKNQPQH
TRBJ1-6 | 15 | TRBV27 | ASSFGQPPFSSSPLH
TRBJ2-7 | 13 | TRBV27 | ASSLSVTGTGEQY
TRBJ2-2 | 14 | TRBV12-3/TRBV12-4 | ASTTPGLAGAGELF
TRBJ1-5 | 14 | TRBV18 | ASQSGQAAGNQPQH
TRBJ2-7 | 13 | TRBV4-1 | ASSQGGQATYEQY
TRBJ2-7 | 12 | TRBV29-1 | SVLDEGDDYEQY
TRBJ2-7 | 12 | TRBV20-1 | SASDTRVTYEQY
TRBJ2-7 | 12 | TRBV7-2 | ASSSGTGAAEQY